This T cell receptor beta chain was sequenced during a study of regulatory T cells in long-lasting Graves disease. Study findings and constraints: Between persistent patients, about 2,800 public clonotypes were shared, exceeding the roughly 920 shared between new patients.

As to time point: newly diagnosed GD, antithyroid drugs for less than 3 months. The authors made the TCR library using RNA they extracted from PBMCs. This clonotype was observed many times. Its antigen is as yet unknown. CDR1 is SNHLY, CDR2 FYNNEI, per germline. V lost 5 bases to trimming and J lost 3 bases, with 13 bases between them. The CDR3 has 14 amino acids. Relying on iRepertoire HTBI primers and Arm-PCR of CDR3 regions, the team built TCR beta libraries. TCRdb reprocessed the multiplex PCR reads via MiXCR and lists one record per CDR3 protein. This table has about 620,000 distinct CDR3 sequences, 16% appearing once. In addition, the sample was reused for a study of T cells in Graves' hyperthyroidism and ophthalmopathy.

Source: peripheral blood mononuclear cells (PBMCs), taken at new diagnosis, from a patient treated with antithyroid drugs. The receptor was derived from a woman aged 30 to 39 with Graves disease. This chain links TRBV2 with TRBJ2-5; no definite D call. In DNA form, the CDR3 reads TGTGCCAGCAGTCCGACCCGGACCGAAGAGACCCAGTACTTC. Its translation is CASSPTRTEETQYF.